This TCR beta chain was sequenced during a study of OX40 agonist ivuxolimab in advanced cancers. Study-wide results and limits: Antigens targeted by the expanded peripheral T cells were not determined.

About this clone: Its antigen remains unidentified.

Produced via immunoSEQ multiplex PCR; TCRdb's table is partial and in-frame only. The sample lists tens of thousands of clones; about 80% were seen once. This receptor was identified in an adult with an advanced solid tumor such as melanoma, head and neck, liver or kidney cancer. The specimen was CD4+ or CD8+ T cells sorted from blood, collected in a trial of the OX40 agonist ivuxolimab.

CDR3 sequence reads: CASSLARYEQYF. DNA of the CDR3: TGTGCCAGCAGCTTGGCTAGATACGAGCAGTACTTC. The genes are TRBV5-6 and TRBJ2-7; no clear D. Germline-derived CDR1 and CDR2 are SGHDT and YYEEEE. This CDR3 region has 12 residues. Trimming removed 0 bases from V and 4 bases from J, with 5 bases in between.